The 25 T cell receptor beta chains given below trace back to one sample, sequenced in a study of blood T cell repertoires in COVID-19. Generated by immunoSEQ multiplex PCR, the TCRdb table keeps only in-frame clones and is missing some. Among 100,000 to 150,000 clones listed, roughly two thirds were seen once. The sequenced sample consisted of peripheral blood. The receptors were sampled from a woman in her 70s with acute or convalescent COVID-19.

The sample holds one count of this clone. V gene TRBV2 combines with J gene TRBJ1-4, with no clear D. This CDR3 comprises 14 residues. Looked up from germline, CDR1 is SNHLY and CDR2 is FYNNEI. The V gene lost 3 bases and the J gene lost 6 bases, with 11 bases spanning the gap. The CDR3 loop is CASSEYSWDEKLFF. As DNA, the CDR3 is TGTGCCAGCAGTGAGTACAGTTGGGATGAAAAACTGTTTTTT.

The chain joins TRBV10-1 to TRBJ1-4; 8 bases line up with TRBD1. Germline loops: CDR1 WNHNN, CDR2 SYGVQD (reference sequence). CDR3 length: 17 amino acids. The CDR3, as DNA: TGCGACGCGGCCCAATACAGGGGGTGGGGCACTAATGAAAAACTGTTTTTT. Its protein is CDAAQYRGWGTNEKLFF.

This clone came up a few times. This chain links TRBV7-9 with TRBJ2-7; possible D gene TRBD2, 6 bases. The V and J ends lost 4 bases and 0 bases respectively, with 10 bases between them. Germline CDR1 is SEHNR and CDR2 is FQNEAQ (reference sequence). This CDR3 region has 14 residues. In DNA form, the CDR3 reads TGTGCCAGCAGCTCGGGGGACTTCTCCTACGAGCAGTACTTC. Amino acid sequence: CASSSGDFSYEQYF.

The rearrangement joins TRBV5-1 to TRBJ2-7, with 13 bases fitting TRBD2. The CDR3 is 16 amino acids. V was pared by 3 bases and J by 5 bases, with 8 bases of the junction left unmatched. CDR1 is SGHRS and CDR2 is YFSETQ in the germline V gene. CDR3: CASSWGLAGFMNEQYF. CDR3 DNA: TGCGCCAGCAGCTGGGGACTAGCGGGGTTCATGAACGAGCAGTACTTC. Filled out from reference TRBV5-1 and TRBJ2-7, the complete variable domain reads KAGVTQTPRYLIKTRGQQVTLSCSPISGHRSVSWYQQTPGQGLQFLFEYFSETQRNKGNFPGRFSGRQFSNSRSEMNVSTLELGDSALYLCASSWGLAGFMNEQYFGPGTRLTVT.

This clone was seen once. This chain uses TRBV27 with TRBJ2-5, with 7 bases lining up with TRBD1. Per the germline V gene, CDR1 is MNHEY and CDR2 is SMNVEV (reference sequence). V shed 6 bases, J shed 5 bases, and the junction held 15 bases outside the gene matches. The CDR3 extends over 16 amino acids. For the CDR3, the DNA is TGTGCCAGCAGCTCCCCCGGGGTAGGGGGCGACGAGACCCAGTACTTC. The encoded protein is CASSSPGVGGDETQYF.

V and J are TRBV28 and TRBJ2-7, with 8 bases matching TRBD2. The germline gives CDR1 MDHEN, CDR2 SYDVKM. Losses at the gene ends were 8 bases for V and 4 bases for J; bases not matched to a gene: 1. This CDR3 has 11 amino acids. CDR3 bases: TGTGCCAGCGGCGGGAGGTACGAGCAGTACTTC. Translation: CASGGRYEQYF.

This chain links TRBV9 with TRBJ1-2, with D maybe TRBD1 (5 bases). Germline CDR1 is SGDLS and CDR2 is YYNGEE. V was pared by 3 bases and J by 0 bases, with 15 bases between. The CDR3 loop spans 16 amino acids. The CDR3 nucleotides read TGTGCCAGCAGCGCCTGGGTGGACAAGCCTAACTATGGCTACACCTTC. Its protein product is CASSAWVDKPNYGYTF.

The chain has TRBV30 and TRBJ1-5, with D possibly TRBD1 on 6 matching bases. Trimming removed 1 base at V and 4 bases at J, with 8 bases between. Germline V gene sequence: CDR1 GTSNPN, CDR2 SVGIG (reference sequence). The CDR3 totals 13 residues. In nucleotides, the CDR3 is TGTGCCTGGAGTGAACAGGGAAATCAGCCCCAGCATTTT. It is translated as CAWSEQGNQPQHF.

The chain recombines TRBV2 with TRBJ1-1; tentatively, D is TRBD1 (5 bases). V was clipped by 1 base and J by 9 bases, with 15 bases between them. The CDR3 has 14 residues. Germline V gene data show CDR1 as SNHLY and CDR2 as FYNNEI. The CDR3 DNA sequence: TGTGCCAGCAGTGAAGAGGGAGGGGCCAGTAAAGCTTTCTTT. Residues: CASSEEGGASKAFF.

In DNA, the CDR3 is TGTGCCAGCAGCCCCCCCCCGGGCTACACCTTC. As protein: CASSPPPGYTF. This chain connects TRBV7-3 to TRBJ1-2; D gene uncertain. V lost 5 bases to trimming and J lost 8 bases, with 9 bases between them. The germline V gene has CDR1 SGHTA and CDR2 FQGTGA. The CDR3 length is 11 residues.

This clone showed up many times. J is TRBJ1-6 and V is TRBV28; D is uncertain. V was cut by 4 bases and J by 4 bases, with 20 bases left in between. This CDR3 is built from 18 residues. Germline lookup yields CDR1 MDHEN and CDR2 SYDVKM. CDR3: CASSSGQAGLGYNSPLHF. CDR3 coding DNA: TGTGCCAGCAGTTCCGGCCAGGCGGGGTTGGGGTATAATTCACCCCTCCACTTT.

The chain joins TRBV15 to TRBJ2-7; a weak D match, TRBD1 (6 bases). Trimming took off 0 bases at V and 2 bases at J, with 14 bases between the two ends. The CDR3 spans 16 residues. Germline-derived CDR1 and CDR2 are LNHNV and YYDKDF (reference sequence). The CDR3 sequence is CATSRDFVGHTYEQYF. The CDR3 DNA follows: TGTGCCACCAGCAGAGACTTCGTGGGACACACCTACGAGCAGTACTTC.

J is TRBJ1-6 and V is TRBV5-1; perhaps TRBD1 as D (6 bases). Trimming took 4 bases from V and 4 from J, leaving 15 bases between them. The CDR3 has 16 amino acids. Germline assignment: CDR1 SGHRS and CDR2 YFSETQ. The CDR3 coding sequence is TGCGCCAGCAGCCCAGATGGACAGCGTTATAATTCACCCCTCCACTTT. Protein: CASSPDGQRYNSPLHF.

This CDR3 is CASSQEAGGRETQYF. In DNA form, the CDR3 reads TGCGCCAGCAGCCAAGAAGCGGGGGGACGAGAGACCCAGTACTTC. V and J are TRBV4-3 and TRBJ2-5; 9 bases map to TRBD2. The CDR3 extends over 15 amino acids. The germline V gene encodes CDR1 LGHNA and CDR2 YSLEER. With V trimmed by 0 bases and J by 4 bases, 3 bases remained unmatched.

The V and J genes are TRBV5-1 and TRBJ2-3, with TRBD2 matching 7 bases. Germline V gene lookup returns CDR1 SGHRS and CDR2 YFSETQ. The CDR3 covers 15 residues. J was trimmed by 0 bases and V by 5 bases; bases with no gene match: 6. Here the CDR3 DNA reads TGCGCCAGCAGTCCGACTAGCCCCAGCACAGATACGCAGTATTTT. It yields the protein CASSPTSPSTDTQYF.

V is TRBV11-2 and J is TRBJ2-5, with D maybe TRBD2 (6 bases). CDR3 length equals 15 residues. The germline V gene has CDR1 SGHAT and CDR2 FQNNGV. V lost 0 bases and J 6 bases, leaving 14 bases between the germline ends. The CDR3 DNA is TGTGCCAGCAGCTTAGACCTGTTCGGGGGTAAGACCCAGTACTTC. Translating gives CASSLDLFGGKTQYF. Full variable domain (rest looked up from reference TRBV11-2 and TRBJ2-5): EAGVAQSPRYKIIEKRQSVAFWCNPISGHATLYWYQQILGQGPKLLIQFQNNGVVDDSQLPKDRFSAERLKGVDSTLKIQPAKLEDSAVYLCASSLDLFGGKTQYFGPGTRLLVL.

This clone has only a few counts. The V call is TRBV7-6, the J call TRBJ2-7; the match to TRBD2 covers 10 bases. The germline V gene has CDR1 SGHVS and CDR2 FNYEAQ. With 1 base clipped from V and 3 bases from J, the junction kept 3 bases outside the gene matches. The CDR3 runs to 15 residues. The CDR3 DNA is TGTGCCAGCAGCTTAGTGGCTAGCGGGAGCTACGAGCAGTACTTC. It encodes CASSLVASGSYEQYF.

The chain links TRBV7-9 to TRBJ1-2; D perhaps matches TRBD1 (5 bases). Germline-derived CDR1 and CDR2 are SEHNR and FQNEAQ (reference sequence). The V end was cut by 0 bases, the J end by 3 bases, with 5 bases between. The CDR3 is made up of 13 amino acids. CDR3 DNA: TGTGCCAGCAGCTTAGCCAGGGACTATGGCTACACCTTC. Its translation is CASSLARDYGYTF.

This clone was detected only a few times. V and J are TRBV3-1 (or the pseudogene TRBV3-2) and TRBJ1-1, with 8 bases fitting TRBD1. The CDR3 spans 15 residues. Germline-derived CDR1 and CDR2 are LGHDT and YNNKEL (reference sequence). Trimming cost V 4 bases and J 1 base; bases outside gene matches: 5. CDR3 nucleotide sequence: TGTGCCAGCAGCCGGACAGGGAATTCGAACACTGAAGCTTTCTTT. This gives the protein CASSRTGNSNTEAFF.

The chain carries TRBV10-3 and TRBJ1-3; 7 nucleotides align to TRBD1. J lost 6 bases, V lost 10 bases, and 6 bases had no gene match. In germline, CDR1 is ENHRY, CDR2 SYGVKD. CDR3 length: 12 residues. CDR3 amino acids: CASRDSLNTIYF. The CDR3 region has the DNA TGTGCCAGCCGGGACAGCCTAAACACCATATATTTT.

The V call is TRBV16, the J call TRBJ1-2; 7 bases fit TRBD1. CDR3 length: 13 amino acids. Germline-derived CDR1 and CDR2 are KGHSY and FQNENV. Trimming cost V 5 bases and J 8 bases; bases outside gene matches: 8. The CDR3, as DNA: TGTGCCAGCAGCAATCGACAGGGCACGGGCTACACCTTC. Residues: CASSNRQGTGYTF.

V usage is TRBV9 and J usage is TRBJ2-2, with a tentative D call TRBD1 (6 bases). V lost 3 bases, J lost 4 bases, and 10 bases lay in between. This CDR3 has 14 amino acids. Germline-derived CDR1 and CDR2 are SGDLS and YYNGEE. For the CDR3, the DNA is TGTGCCAGCAGCGCGGAGACAGGCACCGGGGAGCTGTTTTTT. Amino acid sequence: CASSAETGTGELFF. Combining the CDR3 with reference TRBV9 and TRBJ2-2 gives the whole variable domain DSGVTQTPKHLITATGQRVTLRCSPRSGDLSVYWYQQSLDQGLQFLIQYYNGEERAKGNILERFSAQQFPDLHSELNLSSLELGDSALYFCASSAETGTGELFFGEGSRLTVL.

This clone was seen only a few times. The chain uses TRBV4-3 and TRBJ2-6; no reliable D call. The CDR3 consists of 16 residues. V lost 2 bases and J lost 0, with 8 bases in between. Germline CDR1 and CDR2: LGHNA and YSLEER. In nucleotides, the CDR3 is TGCGCCAGCAGCCAATCCTTGAGCTCTGGGGCCAACGTCCTGACTTTC. Translated: CASSQSLSSGANVLTF.

This sequence joins TRBV15 and TRBJ2-1, with 8 bases fitting TRBD1. After removal of 0 bases from V and 2 bases from J, the junction contained 6 bases not matched to a gene. CDR3 size: 17 residues. Germline V gene sequence: CDR1 LNHNV, CDR2 YYDKDF (reference sequence). CDR3: CATSRDLGTGPYNEQFF. For the CDR3, the DNA is TGTGCCACCAGCAGAGACCTCGGGACAGGTCCCTACAATGAGCAGTTCTTC.

This clone turned up a few times. J is TRBJ2-2 and V is TRBV4-3, with TRBD2 identical over 8 bases. Germline V lookup: CDR1 LGHNA, CDR2 YSLEER. This CDR3 is built from 17 residues. The junction had 10 bases not matched to a gene; V was cut back by 2 bases and J by 5 bases. The CDR3 DNA follows: TGCGCCAGCAGCCAACGGGCGGGGGGATTGAAGACCGGGGAGCTGTTTTTT. Translated: CASSQRAGGLKTGELFF.